One sample yielded the 27 T cell receptor beta chains listed below, sequenced in a study of T-cell memory formation after mild COVID-19. Using its own MiXCR run on the 5' RACE reads, TCRdb lists one record per CDR3 protein. The sample lists about 430,000 distinct CDR3 sequences, roughly 18% seen once, with around a fifth in the top ten. Sequencing was done on a sample of PBMCs or a T cell subset sorted from them (not recorded which). The receptors originated from a man between 18 and 29 years old who had mild COVID-19 (a few samples of this study predate the infection). Cell type and time point are not known.

This clonotype was counted only a few times. The rearrangement links TRBV6-2 or TRBV6-3 to TRBJ2-7; D may be TRBD2 (6 bases). Per germline, CDR1 MNHEY and CDR2 SVGEGT. CDR3 length: 11 amino acids. V dropped 4 bases and J dropped 5 bases, with 6 bases sitting between them. In DNA, the CDR3 is TGTGCCAGCAGTTGGGGGGACGAGCAGTACGTC. Translating gives CASSWGDEQYV.

A few counts support this clonotype. The gene calls are TRBV24-1 and TRBJ2-2; D not certain. The CDR3 is 16 residues long. Germline loops: CDR1 KGHDR, CDR2 SFDVKD. Trimming shortened V by 4 bases and J by 0 bases, and 11 bases separated the two germline ends. The CDR3 sequence is CATSDQTRPNTGELFF. In DNA, the CDR3 is TGTGCCACCAGTGACCAGACCCGTCCGAACACCGGGGAGCTGTTTTTT.

In regard to this clonotype: A much larger clone sits a single nucleotide away, making a read error possible. The gene calls are TRBV7-6 and TRBJ2-6; possibly TRBD1 for D (5 bases). Trimming pared 6 bases from V and 3 bases from J, leaving 15 bases between. Germline-derived CDR1 and CDR2 are SGHVS and FNYEAQ. The CDR3 has 16 amino acids. The chain's CDR3 is CASSRGQTYGANVLTF. The CDR3 DNA reads as TGTGCCAGCAGTAGAGGACAAACCTATGGGGCCAACGTCCTGACTTTC.

The chain employs TRBV7-9 and TRBJ1-2, with a weak D call TRBD1 (6 bases). The length of the CDR3 is 13 residues. Germline CDR1 is SEHNR and CDR2 is FQNEAQ (reference sequence). The V and J ends lost 3 bases and 4 bases respectively, with 9 bases between them. CDR3 sequence: CASSFEGVYGYTF. CDR3 DNA: TGTGCCAGCAGCTTCGAGGGGGTCTATGGCTACACCTTC.

The sample holds a few counts of this clonotype. The J gene is TRBJ2-2, the V gene TRBV29-1; possible D gene TRBD1, 6 bases. V was shortened by 1 base and J by 5 bases, with 11 bases between the two germline ends. Germline V CDR1 and CDR2: SQVTM, ANQGSEA. The CDR3 consists of 14 residues. The CDR3 sequence is CSVEGGLRTGELFF. The CDR3 bases are TGCAGCGTTGAAGGGGGGCTGAGGACCGGGGAGCTGTTTTTT.

This clonotype has a handful of counts. The chain recombines TRBV6-2 or TRBV6-3 with TRBJ2-2; 7 nucleotides align to TRBD2. The CDR3 is 15 amino acids. Germline V gene lookup returns CDR1 MNHEY and CDR2 SVGEGT. The V gene end was trimmed by 5 bases and the J gene end by 0 bases; junction bases not matched to a gene: 3. This CDR3 reads CASSVAGANTGELFF. CDR3 nucleotides: TGTGCCAGCAGTGTAGCGGGCGCGAACACCGGGGAGCTGTTTTTT.

The chain employs TRBV15 and TRBJ2-5; D may correspond to TRBD1 or TRBD2 (5 bases each). V was clipped by 6 bases and J by 6 bases, with 20 bases between them. The CDR3 covers 15 residues. CDR1 is LNHNV, CDR2 YYDKDF, per germline (reference sequence). CDR3 amino acids: CATSPYGGREQTQYF. For the CDR3, the DNA is TGTGCCACCAGTCCCTACGGAGGCAGGGAGCAGACCCAGTACTTC. Filled out from reference TRBV15 and TRBJ2-5, the complete variable domain reads DAMVIQNPRYQVTQFGKPVTLSCSQTLNHNVMYWYQQKSSQAPKLLFHYYDKDFNNEADTPDNFQSRRPNTSFCFLDIRSPGLGDTAMYLCATSPYGGREQTQYFGPGTRLLVL.

The rearrangement uses TRBV5-1 and TRBJ1-2; no clear D gene. Trimming pared 6 bases from V and 4 bases from J, leaving 13 bases between. This CDR3 spans 13 amino acids. Germline lookup yields CDR1 SGHRS and CDR2 YFSETQ. In DNA, the CDR3 is TGCGCCAGCAAAGTGTCAGACTCCTATGGCTACACCTTC. The encoded protein is CASKVSDSYGYTF.

V is TRBV4-3 and J is TRBJ2-2; D might be TRBD2 (5 bases). V lost 4 bases, J lost 4 bases, and 19 bases lay in between. Germline V CDR1 and CDR2: LGHNA, YSLEER. This CDR3 is built from 17 residues. CDR3 nucleotide sequence: TGCGCCAGCAGCCTGAGGGTGAGGGATGCGAGCACCGGGGAGCTGTTTTTT. It specifies CASSLRVRDASTGELFF.

This clonotype was found once. This chain uses TRBV6-5 with TRBJ1-2; D perhaps matches TRBD1 (6 bases). This CDR3 region has 12 residues. The V end was cut by 7 bases, the J end by 6 bases, with 12 bases between. In germline, CDR1 is MNHEY, CDR2 SVGAGI. This chain's CDR3 is CASMGGPDGYTF. DNA of the CDR3: TGTGCCAGCATGGGGGGGCCGGATGGCTACACCTTC.

The sample holds a few counts of this clonotype. The V and J genes are TRBV6-2 or TRBV6-3 and TRBJ2-1, with a possible D match to TRBD2 (5 bases). The germline gives CDR1 MNHEY, CDR2 SVGEGT. Trimming cost V 1 base and J 7 bases, with 14 bases left between them. The CDR3 length is 15 residues. This chain's CDR3 is CASSYWLARWNEQFF. CDR3 nucleotide sequence: TGTGCCAGCAGTTACTGGCTAGCCCGTTGGAATGAGCAGTTCTTC.

The chain has TRBV11-2 and TRBJ2-1; D may be TRBD2 (6 bases). Trimming took off 5 bases at V and 4 bases at J, with 9 bases between the two ends. Per germline, CDR1 SGHAT and CDR2 FQNNGV. This CDR3 comprises 13 residues. This CDR3 is CASSGGYYNEQFF. The CDR3 DNA reads as TGTGCCAGCAGCGGGGGGTATTACAATGAGCAGTTCTTC.

Written as DNA, the CDR3 is TGCGCCAGCAGACAACGGACAGGTCCCTCCTACGAGCAGTACTTC. Translation: CASRQRTGPSYEQYF. The chain joins TRBV4-3 to TRBJ2-7, with 7 bases fitting TRBD1. The V gene end was trimmed by 6 bases and the J gene end by 0 bases; junction bases not matched to a gene: 8. Germline values: CDR1 LGHNA, CDR2 YSLEER. There are 15 residues in the CDR3.

The rearrangement joins TRBV2 to TRBJ2-1, with D tentatively TRBD2 (5 bases). Germline V gene sequence: CDR1 SNHLY, CDR2 FYNNEI. Trimming shortened V by 2 bases and J by 9 bases, and 8 bases separated the two germline ends. CDR3 size: 12 residues. The CDR3 bases are TGTGCCAGCAGTGAAACTAGGAGTGAGCAGTTCTTC. Translating gives CASSETRSEQFF.

The sample holds many counts of this clonotype. The V gene is TRBV10-3, the J gene TRBJ2-2; maybe TRBD2 (6 bases). V shed 3 bases and J shed 4 bases, with 9 bases lying between them. The CDR3 is 14 amino acids. Germline values: CDR1 ENHRY, CDR2 SYGVKD. This chain's CDR3 is CAISELASTGELFF. CDR3 in DNA: TGTGCCATCAGTGAACTAGCTAGCACCGGGGAGCTGTTTTTT.

Notes on this clonotype: The germline gene is not matched at one end of the junction; a read error may be the cause. V usage is TRBV6-2 or TRBV6-3 and J usage is TRBJ1-5; D might be TRBD1 (5 bases). Germline loops: CDR1 MNHEY, CDR2 SVGEGT. The CDR3 contains 15 residues. CDR3 in DNA: TGTGCCAGCAGCACCCTGGGGCAGAGCAATCAGCCCAAGCATTTT. Translation: CASSTLGQSNQPKHF.

This clonotype has at least ten counts. The junction does not match germline at one end; this may be a read error. CDR3 bases: TGTGCCAGCAGCTTGGGCAGGGACGAGCAGTACTTC. It encodes CASSLGRDEQYF. J is TRBJ2-7 and V is TRBV5-1, with D perhaps matching TRBD1 (5 bases). The germline CDR1 and CDR2 sequences are SGHRS and YFSETQ. The CDR3 runs 12 residues.

In DNA, the CDR3 is TGTGCCAGCAGTCACATAGCGGGGGGCAGGGGCAATGAGCAGTTCTTC. Protein sequence: CASSHIAGGRGNEQFF. The chain carries TRBV6-2 or TRBV6-3 and TRBJ2-1; 10 positions agree with TRBD2. Germline trimming cut 5 bases from V and 6 bases from J; bases unmatched to any gene: 10. This CDR3 is built from 16 residues. CDR1 and CDR2 from the germline V gene are MNHEY and SVGEGT.

The V call is TRBV28, the J call TRBJ2-5; 8 bases agree with TRBD2. V lost 3 bases to trimming and J lost 0 bases; unmatched junction nucleotides: 3. The CDR3 is 15 amino acids. Germline CDR1 MDHEN, CDR2 SYDVKM. In DNA form, the CDR3 reads TGTGCCAGCAGTTTGACTAGCGATTACCAAGAGACCCAGTACTTC. This gives the protein CASSLTSDYQETQYF.

This clonotype appeared many times. The chain combines TRBV20-1 with TRBJ1-5, with D perhaps matching TRBD1 (5 bases). Germline-derived CDR1 and CDR2 are DFQATT and SNEGSKA (reference sequence). V shed 6 bases and J shed 5 bases, with 17 bases lying between them. The CDR3 loop spans 14 amino acids. The CDR3 DNA sequence: TGCAGTGCGAATAACCGGGACCCGCATCAGCCCCAGCATTTT. Its translation: CSANNRDPHQPQHF.

A word on this clonotype: At one end the junction does not follow the germline gene, possibly because of a read error. This chain uses TRBV4-3 with TRBJ2-5, with D possibly TRBD2 on 5 matching bases. Germline lookup yields CDR1 LGHNA and CDR2 YSLEER. CDR3 length: 14 residues. CDR3 DNA sequence: TGCGCCAGCAGCGAAGAGGGCCAGCAAGAGACCCAGTACTTC. Translated, it gives CASSEEGQQETQYF.

This clonotype was seen only a few times. V usage is TRBV7-2 and J usage is TRBJ2-7; 8 bases agree with TRBD1. Trimming cost V 3 bases and J 4 bases; bases outside gene matches: 11. This CDR3 comprises 16 residues. Germline assignment: CDR1 SGHTA and CDR2 FQGNSA. CDR3 region: CASSFATGRGQYEQYF. The CDR3 nucleotides read TGTGCCAGCAGCTTTGCTACGGGCAGGGGGCAGTACGAGCAGTACTTC.

This rearrangement joins TRBV5-1 to TRBJ1-4; D not resolved. The CDR3 extends over 14 amino acids. The V gene's germline CDR1 is SGHRS and CDR2 YFSETQ. Trimming removed 3 bases at V and 6 bases at J, with 12 bases between. The CDR3 DNA is TGCGCCAGCAGCTCCGGGTGGTTTGATGAAAAACTGTTTTTT. As protein: CASSSGWFDEKLFF. The full variable domain, in which reference TRBV5-1 and TRBJ1-4 provide the parts outside the CDR3, is KAGVTQTPRYLIKTRGQQVTLSCSPISGHRSVSWYQQTPGQGLQFLFEYFSETQRNKGNFPGRFSGRQFSNSRSEMNVSTLELGDSALYLCASSSGWFDEKLFFGSGTQLSVL.

This rearrangement joins TRBV5-1 to TRBJ1-4; TRBD1 aligns across 7 bases. Germline V gene sequence: CDR1 SGHRS, CDR2 YFSETQ. The trim removed 0 bases at V and 2 bases at J, leaving 1 base unmatched. The CDR3 is 15 residues long. The CDR3 nucleotides read TGCGCCAGCAGCTTGGAGACAGGGACTAATGAAAAACTGTTTTTT. It codes for CASSLETGTNEKLFF.

This clonotype was observed at least ten times. The rearrangement uses TRBV18 and TRBJ1-1, with D maybe TRBD1 (6 bases). CDR3 length equals 15 residues. Trimming took off 0 bases at V and 4 bases at J, with 12 bases between the two ends. Germline V gives CDR1 KGHSH, CDR2 LQKENI. For the CDR3, the DNA is TGTGCCAGCTCACCACCTGGGGGGCTGCGCACTGAAGCTTTCTTT. Its protein is CASSPPGGLRTEAFF.

The chain recombines TRBV11-1 with TRBJ1-1, with a weak D call TRBD1 (6 bases). CDR3 length: 16 residues. Trimming pared 6 bases from V and 0 bases from J, leaving 17 bases between. CDR1 and CDR2 (germline): SGHAT, FQDESV (reference sequence). CDR3 coding DNA: TGTGCCAGCAGTTCAGGGAACAGGGACATGAACACTGAAGCTTTCTTT. Its translation is CASSSGNRDMNTEAFF. Supplemented by reference TRBV11-1 and TRBJ1-1, the full variable domain reads EAEVAQSPRYKITEKSQAVAFWCDPISGHATLYWYRQILGQGPELLVQFQDESVVDDSQLPKDRFSAERLKGVDSTLKIQPAELGDSAMYLCASSSGNRDMNTEAFFGQGTRLTVV.

This clonotype has a handful of counts. The chain uses TRBV5-1 and TRBJ2-7; no clear D gene. Germline-derived CDR1 and CDR2 are SGHRS and YFSETQ. Trimming took 0 bases from V and 0 from J, leaving 7 bases between them. The CDR3 sequence is 14 residues long. CDR3 sequence: CASSLGLGSYEQYV. CDR3 bases: TGCGCCAGCAGCTTGGGGTTAGGCTCCTACGAGCAGTACGTC.